This T cell receptor (beta chain) was retrieved from a study of beta chain features in type 1 diabetes. This clone appeared a few times. What it binds is unknown. With 2 bases clipped from V and 4 bases from J, the junction kept 4 bases outside the gene matches. Germline-derived CDR1 and CDR2 are GTSNPN and SVGIG (reference sequence). The CDR3 consists of 14 residues. There was one heparinised blood draw per donor, averaging around 100 mL. Reverse transcription of all isolated RNA meant that expressed TCRB transcripts were sequenced. Assay: immunoSEQ multiplex PCR; the TCRdb copy retains only in-frame clones and omits some. This table holds hundreds of thousands of clones, roughly an eighth found once. Overall study results and limits: cDNA-based sequencing might over-represent cells highly expressing TCR. These data did not resolve whether HLA type affects TCRB rearrangement.

Sequenced input: naive CD4+ T cells from blood. The TCR originated in a man aged 18 to 30 in good health. The gene calls are TRBV30 and TRBJ1-5, with 8 bases aligning to TRBD1. CDR3 DNA sequence: TGTGCCTGGAGTAAAGGACAGGGAAATCAGCCCCAGCATTTT. As protein: CAWSKGQGNQPQHF. The variable domain in full, completed from reference TRBV30 and TRBJ1-5, reads SQTIHQWPATLVQPVGSPLSLECTVEGTSNPNLYWYRQAAGRGLQLLFYSVGIGQISSEVPQNLSASRPQDRQFILSSKKLLLSDSGFYLCAWSKGQGNQPQHFGDGTRLSIL.